What follows are 18 T cell receptor beta chains derived from one specimen sequenced in a study of blood T cell repertoires in COVID-19. This table comes from immunoSEQ multiplex PCR, and its TCRdb copy is limited to in-frame clones, with some not included. The sample lists around 82,000 clones; approximately 85% were seen once. Sequenced: peripheral blood. These receptors all come from a man aged 45-65 years with COVID-19, enrolled during active disease.

The J gene is TRBJ2-3, the V gene TRBV6-2 or TRBV6-3, with 7 nucleotides matching TRBD1. The CDR3 is 14 amino acids. V shed 6 bases, J shed 5 bases, and the junction held 8 bases outside the gene matches. From germline, CDR1 is MNHEY and CDR2 SVGEGT. Here the CDR3 reads CASSLGQGEDTQYF. CDR3 DNA sequence: TGTGCCAGCAGCCTAGGGCAGGGGGAAGATACGCAGTATTTT.

The gene calls are TRBV11-2 and TRBJ2-5; 7 nucleotides line up with TRBD2. The CDR3 consists of 13 residues. CDR1 and CDR2 (germline): SGHAT, FQNNGV. After removal of 5 bases from V and 3 bases from J, the junction contained 3 bases not matched to a gene. CDR3 in amino acids: CASSAGTKETQYF. The CDR3 DNA reads as TGTGCCAGCAGCGCCGGGACTAAAGAGACCCAGTACTTC.

Turning to this clone: The junction departs from the called germline gene at one end, perhaps through a read error. The chain is built from TRBV2 and TRBJ2-7; D unresolved. The CDR3 spans 11 residues. Germline CDR1 SNHLY, CDR2 FYNNEI. For the CDR3, the DNA is TGTGCCAGCAGTGTGGCCGCAACAGCCCTCTTC. Encoded protein: CASSVAATALF.

This rearrangement joins TRBV27 to TRBJ2-5; 9 bases line up with TRBD2. The tail of the sequence fits TRBJ2-7 better, so the J call may be wrong. Germline V gives CDR1 MNHEY, CDR2 SMNVEV (reference sequence). The CDR3 runs 15 residues. The CDR3 bases are TGTGCCAGCAGTTTAGGGGGTAGCGGGGGATACGAGCAGTACTTC. As protein: CASSLGGSGGYEQYF.

The gene calls are TRBV7-2 and TRBJ1-5; D unresolved. Per the germline V gene, CDR1 is SGHTA and CDR2 is FQGNSA. This CDR3 contains 12 residues. The ends were cut back, 2 bases at V and 9 bases at J, with 8 bases in the middle. The CDR3 bases are TGTGCCAGCAGCTTATTTTCGGGGCCCCAGCATTTT. It is translated as CASSLFSGPQHF.

V usage is TRBV13 and J usage is TRBJ2-3; 9 nucleotides match TRBD1. The V and J ends lost 9 bases and 1 base, in that order; junction bases with no gene match: 5. CDR1 and CDR2 (germline): PRHDT, FYEKMQ (reference sequence). This CDR3 has 14 residues. The CDR3 loop is CASRDRVRTDTQYF. In DNA, the CDR3 is TGTGCCAGTCGGGACAGGGTCCGCACAGATACGCAGTATTTT. The variable domain in full, completed from reference TRBV13 and TRBJ2-3, reads AAGVIQSPRHLIKEKRETATLKCYPIPRHDTVYWYQQGPGQDPQFLISFYEKMQSDKGSIPDRFSAQQFSDYHSELNMSSLELGDSALYFCASRDRVRTDTQYFGPGTRLTVL.

This sequence joins TRBV24-1 and TRBJ2-1; tentatively, D is TRBD2 (5 bases). Trimming cost V 7 bases and J 0 bases, with 15 bases left between them. Germline lookup yields CDR1 KGHDR and CDR2 SFDVKD. The CDR3 length is 16 residues. CDR3 sequence (DNA): TGTGCCACCAGAACCTCGCGAGGGAACTCCTACAATGAGCAGTTCTTC. Protein sequence: CATRTSRGNSYNEQFF.

V usage is TRBV30 and J usage is TRBJ2-3; 8 bases map to TRBD2. Germline V gene sequence: CDR1 GTSNPN, CDR2 SVGIG (reference sequence). Losses at the gene ends were 0 bases for V and 1 base for J; bases not matched to a gene: 0. The CDR3 runs 14 residues. CDR3 DNA sequence: TGTGCCTGGAGTGTACTAGCGGGCACAGATACGCAGTATTTT. Protein: CAWSVLAGTDTQYF.

The chain is built from TRBV18 and TRBJ2-1, with D uncertain. Trimming took 2 bases from V and 5 from J, leaving 13 bases between them. The CDR3 length is 15 residues. The V gene's germline CDR1 is KGHSH and CDR2 LQKENI. For the CDR3, the DNA is TGTGCCAGCTCACCATATCGAGAATCCGACAATGAGCAGTTCTTC. Residues: CASSPYRESDNEQFF.

The CDR3 loop reads CASLDRANYGYTF. The DNA for the CDR3 is TGTGCCAGTTTGGACAGAGCTAACTATGGCTACACCTTC. V is TRBV19 and J is TRBJ1-2; D perhaps matches TRBD1 (6 bases). Per the germline V gene, CDR1 is LNHDA and CDR2 is SQIVND (reference sequence). The CDR3 length is 13 residues. V lost 8 bases and J lost 0, with 10 bases in between.

The chain employs TRBV28 and TRBJ1-1; weak D call: TRBD1 (5 bases). CDR3 length: 12 amino acids. The germline V gene encodes CDR1 MDHEN and CDR2 SYDVKM. V was cut by 5 bases and J by 5 bases, with 9 bases left in between. The CDR3 nucleotides are TGTGCCAGCAGTCGGGGGGGGACTGAAGCTTTCTTT. It specifies CASSRGGTEAFF.

This chain connects TRBV5-1 to TRBJ2-7; possibly TRBD1 for D (8 bases). V lost 4 bases and J 6 bases, leaving 20 bases between the germline ends. The CDR3 is 15 residues long. Germline V lookup: CDR1 SGHRS, CDR2 YFSETQ. Written as DNA, the CDR3 is TGCGCCAGCAGCATGTACGGACAGGGCGGGGGCGAGCAGTACTTC. This translates into CASSMYGQGGGEQYF.

This clone was picked up one time. V is TRBV19 and J is TRBJ1-2; 7 nucleotides match TRBD1. This CDR3 is built from 14 residues. Unmatched junction bases numbered 15, after V lost 5 bases and J lost 12 bases. Germline V CDR1 and CDR2: LNHDA, SQIVND (reference sequence). DNA of the CDR3: TGTGCCAGTAGTCTGCTCCGGGACAGCCAGTGGCACACCTTC. Translating it yields CASSLLRDSQWHTF.

J is TRBJ2-5 and V is TRBV19; TRBD2 aligns across 11 bases. The germline CDR1 and CDR2 sequences are LNHDA and SQIVND (reference sequence). The J segment lost 3 bases and the V segment lost 5 bases, leaving 8 bases of the junction unmatched. The CDR3 covers 16 residues. For the CDR3, the DNA is TGTGCCAGTAGTTATATAGCGGGAGGGCCGAAAGAGACCCAGTACTTC. It is translated as CASSYIAGGPKETQYF.

This clone was found once. In nucleotides, the CDR3 is TGTGCCATAGAGAGGGGGCGGTATCAGCCCCAGCATTTT. Translation: CAIERGRYQPQHF. This chain uses TRBV28 with TRBJ1-5; the match to TRBD1 covers 7 bases. Unmatched junction bases numbered 8, after V lost 10 bases and J lost 5 bases. The CDR3 contains 13 residues. Germline V gene lookup returns CDR1 MDHEN and CDR2 SYDVKM.

The chain is built from TRBV28 and TRBJ1-1, with a tentative D call TRBD1 (6 bases). V lost 8 bases and J lost 1, with 20 bases in between. Germline CDR1 is MDHEN and CDR2 is SYDVKM. The CDR3 loop spans 16 amino acids. This chain's CDR3 is CASLLPAGVGNTEAFF. DNA for the CDR3: TGTGCCAGCCTCCTTCCCGCAGGGGTCGGGAACACTGAAGCTTTCTTT. The variable domain in full, with the rest retrieved from reference TRBV28 and TRBJ1-1, is DVKVTQSSRYLVKRTGEKVFLECVQDMDHENMFWYRQDPGLGLRLIYFSYDVKMKEKGDIPEGYSVSREKKERFSLILESASTNQTSMYLCASLLPAGVGNTEAFFGQGTRLTVV.

The rearrangement uses TRBV7-9 and TRBJ1-2; D may be TRBD1 (6 bases). CDR1 is SEHNR and CDR2 is FQNEAQ in the germline V gene (reference sequence). The CDR3 is 13 residues long. V lost 2 bases to trimming and J lost 7 bases, with 11 bases between them. The CDR3 nucleotides read TGTGCCAGCAGCTTAATGACAGGTCTTGGCTACACCTTC. Amino acids: CASSLMTGLGYTF.

V usage is TRBV5-4 and J usage is TRBJ1-6; D gene uncertain. V was clipped by 5 bases and J by 10 bases, with 10 bases between them. The CDR3 length is 12 residues. Germline CDR1 and CDR2: SGHNT and YYREEE (reference sequence). DNA for the CDR3: TGTGCCAGCAGTTCCCCGGGGTCACCCCTCCACTTT. Protein product: CASSSPGSPLHF.